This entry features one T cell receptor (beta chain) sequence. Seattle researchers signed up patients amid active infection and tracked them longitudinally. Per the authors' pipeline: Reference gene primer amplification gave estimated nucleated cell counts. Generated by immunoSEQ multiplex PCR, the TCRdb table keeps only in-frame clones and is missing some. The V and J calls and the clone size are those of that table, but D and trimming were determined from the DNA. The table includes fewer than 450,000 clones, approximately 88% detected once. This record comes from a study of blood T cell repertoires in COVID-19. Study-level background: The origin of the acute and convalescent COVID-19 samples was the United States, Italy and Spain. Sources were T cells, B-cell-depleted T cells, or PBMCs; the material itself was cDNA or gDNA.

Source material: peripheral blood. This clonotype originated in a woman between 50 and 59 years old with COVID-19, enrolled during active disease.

Here the CDR3 DNA reads TGTGCCAGCTCCCAAAAGACAGGGAATCGGAACTATGGCTACACCTTC. It translates to CASSQKTGNRNYGYTF. V usage is TRBV18 and J usage is TRBJ1-2; 7 positions agree with TRBD1. Trimming cost V 6 bases and J 2 bases; bases outside gene matches: 12. CDR3 size: 16 residues. Germline V gene data show CDR1 as KGHSH and CDR2 as LQKENI. The full variable domain, completed using reference TRBV18 and TRBJ1-2, is NAGVMQNPRHLVRRRGQEARLRCSPMKGHSHVYWYRQLPEEGLKFMVYLQKENIIDESGMPKERFSAEFPKEGPSILRIQQVVRGDSAAYFCASSQKTGNRNYGYTFGSGTRLTVV.